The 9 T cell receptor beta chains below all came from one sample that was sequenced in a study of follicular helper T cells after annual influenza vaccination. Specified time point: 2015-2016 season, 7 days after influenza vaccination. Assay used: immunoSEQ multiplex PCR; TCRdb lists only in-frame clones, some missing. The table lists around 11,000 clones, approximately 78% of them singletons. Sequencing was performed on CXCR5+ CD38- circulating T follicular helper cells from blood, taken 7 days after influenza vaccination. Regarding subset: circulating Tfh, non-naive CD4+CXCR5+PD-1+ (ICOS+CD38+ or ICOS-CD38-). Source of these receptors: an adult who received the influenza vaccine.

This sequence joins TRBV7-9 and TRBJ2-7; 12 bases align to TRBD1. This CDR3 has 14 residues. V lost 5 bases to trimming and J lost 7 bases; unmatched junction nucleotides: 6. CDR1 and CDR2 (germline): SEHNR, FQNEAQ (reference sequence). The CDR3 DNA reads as TGTGCCAGCAGCCCGGGACAGGGGGCTGCAGAGCAGTACTTC. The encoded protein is CASSPGQGAAEQYF.

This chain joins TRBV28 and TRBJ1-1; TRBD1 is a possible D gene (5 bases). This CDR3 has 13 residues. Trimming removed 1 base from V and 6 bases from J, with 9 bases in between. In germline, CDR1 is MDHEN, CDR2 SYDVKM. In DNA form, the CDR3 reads TGTGCCAGCAGTTTATCTCAGGGCCCTGAAGCTTTCTTT. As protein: CASSLSQGPEAFF.

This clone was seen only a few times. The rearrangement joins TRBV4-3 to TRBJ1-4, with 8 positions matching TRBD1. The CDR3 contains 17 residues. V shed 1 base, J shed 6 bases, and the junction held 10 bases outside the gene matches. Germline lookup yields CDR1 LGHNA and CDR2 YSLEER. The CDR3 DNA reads TGCGCCAGCAGCCAAGTAAGAACAGGACAGGGTTATGAAAAACTGTTTTTT. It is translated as CASSQVRTGQGYEKLFF.

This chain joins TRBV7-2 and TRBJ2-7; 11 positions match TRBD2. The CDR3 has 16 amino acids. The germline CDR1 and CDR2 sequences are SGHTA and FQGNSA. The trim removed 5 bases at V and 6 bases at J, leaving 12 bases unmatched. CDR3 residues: CASSEVAGGRFGEQYF. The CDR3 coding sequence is TGTGCCAGCAGCGAGGTAGCGGGGGGGCGGTTTGGCGAGCAGTACTTC. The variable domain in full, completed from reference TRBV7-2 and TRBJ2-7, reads GAGVSQSPSNKVTEKGKDVELRCDPISGHTALYWYRQSLGQGLEFLIYFQGNSAPDKSGLPSDRFSAERTGGSVSTLTIQRTQQEDSAVYLCASSEVAGGRFGEQYFGPGTRLTVT.

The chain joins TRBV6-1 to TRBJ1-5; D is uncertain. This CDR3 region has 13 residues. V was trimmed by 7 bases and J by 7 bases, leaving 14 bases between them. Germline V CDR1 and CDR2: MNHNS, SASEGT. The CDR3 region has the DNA TGTGCCAGCAAGACTACTACCCTACAGCCCCAGCATTTT. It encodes CASKTTTLQPQHF.

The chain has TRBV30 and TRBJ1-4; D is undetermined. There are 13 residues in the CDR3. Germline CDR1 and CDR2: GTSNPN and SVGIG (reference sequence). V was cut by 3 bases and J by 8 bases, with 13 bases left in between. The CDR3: CAWRTPPGEKLFF. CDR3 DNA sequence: TGTGCCTGGAGGACCCCCCCTGGGGAAAAACTGTTTTTT.

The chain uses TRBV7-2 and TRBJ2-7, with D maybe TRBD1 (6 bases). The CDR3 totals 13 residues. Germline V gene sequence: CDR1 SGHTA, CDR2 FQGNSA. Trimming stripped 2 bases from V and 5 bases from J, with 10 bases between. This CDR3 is CASSLSRGDEQYF. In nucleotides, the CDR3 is TGTGCCAGCAGCTTAAGCAGGGGCGACGAGCAGTACTTC.

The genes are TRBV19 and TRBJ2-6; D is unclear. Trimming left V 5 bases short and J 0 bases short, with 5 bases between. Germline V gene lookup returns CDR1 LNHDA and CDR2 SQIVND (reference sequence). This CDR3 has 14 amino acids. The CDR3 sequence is CASSLSSGANVLTF. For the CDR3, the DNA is TGTGCCAGTAGTTTGAGCTCTGGGGCCAACGTCCTGACTTTC.

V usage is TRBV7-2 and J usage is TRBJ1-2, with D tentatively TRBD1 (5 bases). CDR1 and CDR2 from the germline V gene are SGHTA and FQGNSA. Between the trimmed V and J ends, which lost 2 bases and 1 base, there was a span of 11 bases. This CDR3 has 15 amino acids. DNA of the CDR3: TGTGCCAGCAGCTTAAGAGGGGCCAGTAACTATGGCTACACCTTC. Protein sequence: CASSLRGASNYGYTF.